This TCR beta chain was observed in a study of OX40 agonist ivuxolimab in advanced cancers. Concerning the study at large: Ivuxolimab was an agonistic, fully human IgG2 monoclonal antibody directed against OX40 (CD134), a costimulatory receptor. The purpose of peripheral TCRbeta sequencing was to test whether ivuxolimab changed TCR sequence diversity and led to clonal T-cell expansion. The dose-escalation cohort was 80% to 90% male with a mean age of about 60 years, ranging from roughly 23 to 90. Intravenous ivuxolimab was administered to patients every 2 weeks at six dose levels: 0.01, 0.1, 0.3, 1.5, 3 and 10 mg/kg. Three dose-escalation patients achieved partial responses, one with hepatocellular carcinoma and two with cutaneous melanoma. The paper reports the monotherapy dose-escalation portion (N = 52 patients) of the phase I ivuxolimab trial. Patients were allowed to have had prior anti-PD-1, anti-PD-L1 or anti-CTLA-4 therapy, and roughly 40% of the dose-escalation patients had been treated with checkpoint inhibitors. Of the approximately 50 dose-escalation patients, hepatocellular carcinoma was present in about 20, melanoma in roughly 15, renal cell carcinoma in 9 and head and neck cancer in 9.

Patients with a history of autoimmune disease or receiving systemic immunosuppression were excluded from the trial. In every dose cohort, peripheral blood was drawn for TCR sequencing at baseline, cycle 4 day 1, and cycle 7 day 1. Samples were obtained from an open-label, multicenter, first-in-human phase I dose-escalation trial of ivuxolimab. The trial enrolled adults with locally advanced or metastatic head and neck squamous cell, hepatocellular, melanoma or renal cell carcinoma. Before TCR sequencing, CD4+ T cells and CD8+ T cells were sorted from peripheral blood as separate populations. A word on this clone: The antigen it recognizes is unknown. No base-level quality is on record; no much larger clone is a single base apart.

To sequence the TCRbeta CDR3 region, genomic DNA was isolated from the sorted cells. The immunoSEQ Assay was used for sequencing of TCRbeta CDR3 regions. TCRdb provides this immuneACCESS table in a form limited to in-frame rearrangements. Some clones are lacking; in checked studies, under half of them reflect an unresolved V gene, and why the rest are absent is not known. The sample contains over 80,000 clones, approximately 82% of them found a single time. Of the sample, more than 0.75% falls within the top ten clones. Relative to germline, V is 0 bases shorter and J is 5 bases shorter, with 16 bases between their ends. Taken from the germline V gene (reference sequence), the CDR1 and CDR2 loops are MNHNY and SVGAGI. Counted from cysteine to phenylalanine, this CDR3 has 16 amino acids. Only CDR3 DNA is held: 48 bases, read in frame from base 1. Study-wide findings and limitations: In partial responders in the 0.1-3.0 mg/kg groups, normalized peripheral clonal expansion was found to be among the lowest, especially among CD8+ T cells. Low levels of normalized T-cell clonal expansion were also shown by some nonresponding patients. Clonal expansion of both CD4+ and CD8+ blood T cells was observed from baseline to week 6 at doses 0.1 to 3.0 mg/kg. On average, CD8+ T cells showed more expanded clones than CD4+ T cells after ivuxolimab. Antigen specificity was not determined for the clonally expanded peripheral T cells.

The clonotype comes from an adult with an advanced solid tumor such as melanoma, head and neck, liver or kidney cancer. This material consisted of CD4+ or CD8+ T cells sorted from blood, taken in a trial of the OX40 agonist ivuxolimab. Here the chain combines TRBV6-6 and TRBJ2-5; the best D guess is TRBD2, with 5 bases matching. The DNA sequence reads TGTGCCAGCAGTTACTCGGCCTACGTCTCGGGGGAGACCCAGTACTTC. Its coded protein is CASSYSAYVSGETQYF.